The 18 T cell receptor beta chains below come from one sample, sequenced in a study of blood T cell repertoires in COVID-19. Repertoires were generated with immunoSEQ multiplex PCR, while TCRdb's copy carries only in-frame clones and drops some. The sample has about 320,000 clones, around 90% seen once. Sequencing was carried out using PBMCs or T cells enriched from blood (not recorded which). These receptors were obtained from a woman aged 30 to 39 who had recovered from COVID-19.

The chain couples TRBV25-1 to TRBJ1-1; the D gene is possibly TRBD1 (5 bases). The CDR3 loop spans 12 amino acids. Germline-derived CDR1 and CDR2 are MGHDK and SYGVNS. V lost 7 bases, J lost 3 bases, and 9 bases lay in between. CDR3 amino acids: CASTRGYTEAFF. The CDR3 DNA reads TGTGCCAGCACGCGGGGGTACACTGAAGCTTTCTTT.

J is TRBJ1-4 and V is TRBV7-9; 8 bases match TRBD1. The CDR3 is 12 residues long. Looked up from germline, CDR1 is SEHNR and CDR2 is FQNEAQ (reference sequence). V was pared by 10 bases and J by 8 bases, with 6 bases of the junction left unmatched. The CDR3 DNA reads TGTGCCATGAAGACAGGGGAAGAAAAACTGTTTTTT. Translating gives CAMKTGEEKLFF.

The V and J genes are TRBV10-3 and TRBJ1-1; 9 nucleotides line up with TRBD1. This CDR3 has 14 amino acids. Germline CDR1 ENHRY, CDR2 SYGVKD. J lost 5 bases, V lost 6 bases, and 7 bases had no gene match. The CDR3 here is CAISRTGAGTEAFF. In DNA, the CDR3 is TGTGCCATCAGCCGGACAGGGGCCGGGACTGAAGCTTTCTTT.

V and J are TRBV30 and TRBJ1-2; a possible D gene is TRBD1 (6 bases). Between the trimmed V and J ends, which lost 0 bases and 8 bases, there was a span of 16 bases. Germline V lookup: CDR1 GTSNPN, CDR2 SVGIG (reference sequence). CDR3 length equals 14 residues. The CDR3 protein is CAWSVPGAPRGYTF. CDR3 in DNA: TGTGCCTGGAGTGTGCCAGGGGCTCCGAGGGGCTACACCTTC.

This sequence joins TRBV6-5 and TRBJ1-1; tentatively, D is TRBD1 (5 bases). Per germline, CDR1 MNHEY and CDR2 SVGAGI. V lost 7 bases and J 4 bases, leaving 16 bases between the germline ends. CDR3 length: 14 residues. CDR3 sequence (DNA): TGTGCCAGCAAGCAGGGTCCTCCCTTCACTGAAGCTTTCTTT. This encodes CASKQGPPFTEAFF.

V gene TRBV13 combines with J gene TRBJ2-3; 7 bases align to TRBD1. This CDR3 has 15 residues. The trim removed 4 bases at V and 6 bases at J, leaving 10 bases unmatched. The germline V gene encodes CDR1 PRHDT and CDR2 FYEKMQ (reference sequence). CDR3 DNA: TGTGCCAGCAGCTCCCGGGACAGCCGAGCGGATACGCAGTATTTT. Protein: CASSSRDSRADTQYF.

This chain joins TRBV12-5 and TRBJ1-4; D is uncertain. The CDR3 is made up of 18 amino acids. Trimming pared 5 bases from V and 0 bases from J, leaving 19 bases between. Germline-derived CDR1 and CDR2 are LGHNT and FRNRAP. The CDR3 DNA reads TGTGCTAGTGGTCCGACCTCCTGGGAGAATGCAACTAATGAAAAACTGTTTTTT. Protein product: CASGPTSWENATNEKLFF.

The rearrangement joins TRBV5-6 to TRBJ2-1, with 8 positions matching TRBD1. V lost 4 bases and J lost 7; bases outside the gene matches: 10. Germline-derived CDR1 and CDR2 are SGHDT and YYEEEE. The CDR3 length is 15 residues. The CDR3 DNA sequence: TGTGCCAGCAGCGCCCGAAGGACAGGGATGAATGAGCAGTTCTTC. This encodes CASSARRTGMNEQFF.

This chain links TRBV19 with TRBJ1-5; TRBD1 matches at 11 bases. V shed 5 bases, J shed 5 bases, and the junction held 17 bases outside the gene matches. The V gene's germline CDR1 is LNHDA and CDR2 SQIVND (reference sequence). This CDR3 spans 19 amino acids. The DNA of the CDR3 is TGTGCCAGTAGTCTCACAAGGCGGACAGGGGGCGTGGGGCATCAGCCCCAGCATTTT. This encodes CASSLTRRTGGVGHQPQHF.

V is TRBV6-5 and J is TRBJ2-7, with D hard to call. CDR1 MNHEY and CDR2 SVGAGI come from the germline V gene. The germline V and J ends were trimmed by 7 bases and 3 bases, with 16 bases remaining between them. The CDR3 has 14 residues. CDR3 sequence: CASTPDWANYEQYF. CDR3 coding DNA: TGTGCCAGCACCCCCGATTGGGCCAACTACGAGCAGTACTTC.

The V gene is TRBV7-2, the J gene TRBJ1-2; 8 nucleotides line up with TRBD1. The CDR3 length is 14 residues. CDR1 is SGHTA and CDR2 is FQGNSA in the germline V gene. V was clipped by 4 bases and J by 7 bases; unmatched bases: 8. CDR3 sequence: CASSWGPGGAGYTF. The CDR3 DNA reads as TGTGCCAGCAGCTGGGGTCCAGGGGGCGCTGGCTACACCTTC.

This clone has just one count. The chain employs TRBV10-3 and TRBJ1-6; D ambiguous. V lost 10 bases, J lost 9 bases, and 22 bases lay in between. Germline CDR1 and CDR2: ENHRY and SYGVKD. The CDR3 is 15 residues long. The chain's CDR3 is CATLPGAGVGSPLHF. The CDR3 DNA reads TGTGCCACCTTACCGGGAGCCGGGGTGGGTTCACCCCTCCACTTT.

This chain joins TRBV6-1 and TRBJ2-3, with 10 bases identical to TRBD2. Germline-derived CDR1 and CDR2 are MNHNS and SASEGT. The CDR3 totals 17 residues. J was trimmed by 2 bases and V by 0 bases; bases with no gene match: 5. The CDR3 spells CASSEASSGGATDTQYF. In DNA, the CDR3 is TGTGCCAGCAGTGAAGCTTCAAGCGGGGGGGCCACAGATACGCAGTATTTT.

The rearrangement links TRBV3-1 (or the pseudogene TRBV3-2) to TRBJ1-4; TRBD1 might be the D (5 bases). The germline V and J ends were trimmed by 4 bases and 8 bases, with 14 bases remaining between them. The CDR3 is made up of 14 amino acids. Germline loops: CDR1 LGHDT, CDR2 YNNKEL (reference sequence). The chain's CDR3 is CASSLEGGGEKLFF. The CDR3, as DNA: TGTGCCAGCAGCCTGGAGGGTGGGGGAGAAAAACTGTTTTTT.

The CDR3 region is CASSWDRGPDSPLHF. The CDR3 region has the DNA TGTGCCAGCAGCTGGGACAGGGGGCCTGATTCACCCCTCCACTTT. This rearrangement joins TRBV5-4 to TRBJ1-6, with 12 bases identical to TRBD1. The CDR3 is made up of 15 amino acids. The trim removed 3 bases at V and 8 bases at J, leaving 3 bases unmatched. CDR1 is SGHNT and CDR2 is YYREEE in the germline V gene (reference sequence).

CDR3 region: CASSLGASGATDTQYF. Written as DNA, the CDR3 is TGTGCCAGCAGCTTGGGTGCTAGCGGGGCCACAGATACGCAGTATTTT. The chain has TRBV5-4 and TRBJ2-3, with 9 bases matching TRBD2. Germline CDR1 is SGHNT and CDR2 is YYREEE (reference sequence). With 0 bases clipped from V and 2 bases from J, the junction kept 4 bases outside the gene matches. The CDR3 has 16 amino acids.

The chain recombines TRBV3-1 (or the pseudogene TRBV3-2) with TRBJ1-4; D gene ambiguous. The germline gives CDR1 LGHDT, CDR2 YNNKEL (reference sequence). V was cut by 1 base and J by 0 bases, with 9 bases left in between. The CDR3 consists of 16 residues. The CDR3: CASSQAPTATNEKLFF. The CDR3 DNA is TGTGCCAGCAGCCAAGCCCCGACTGCAACTAATGAAAAACTGTTTTTT.

The CDR3: CASGVDNQPQHF. DNA of the CDR3: TGTGCTAGTGGGGTAGACAATCAGCCCCAGCATTTT. The chain links TRBV12-5 to TRBJ1-5, with unresolved D. CDR1 and CDR2 from the germline V gene are LGHNT and FRNRAP. This CDR3 comprises 12 residues. V was shortened by 6 bases and J by 3 bases, with 6 bases between the two germline ends.